This T cell receptor beta chain originates from a study of cytomegalovirus exposure and HLA in healthy donors. Regarding the study as a whole: For most TCR beta V segments, an earlier analysis put the productive rate at about 87% or about 30% of the time.

CDR1 and CDR2 from the germline V gene are LGHNT and FRNRAP. V dropped 8 bases and J dropped 13; count of bases not matched to a gene: 14. The CDR3 totals 14 residues. Note on this clone: Its target is not known.

PCR was performed using 60 Vbeta and 13 Jbeta primers. The assay was immunoSEQ multiplex PCR, and TCRdb's table has in-frame clones only and misses some. The sample records 100,000 to 140,000 clones, 77% being singletons. This chain connects TRBV12-5 to TRBJ2-1; 10 nucleotides line up with TRBD2. Sequencing input: PBMCs. The receptor was derived from a male donor in good health and CMV-seronegative. The CDR3 DNA reads TGTGCTAGTTCAACGACCCCAGCGGGAGGGGCTCAGTTCTTC. Amino acid sequence: CASSTTPAGGAQFF.